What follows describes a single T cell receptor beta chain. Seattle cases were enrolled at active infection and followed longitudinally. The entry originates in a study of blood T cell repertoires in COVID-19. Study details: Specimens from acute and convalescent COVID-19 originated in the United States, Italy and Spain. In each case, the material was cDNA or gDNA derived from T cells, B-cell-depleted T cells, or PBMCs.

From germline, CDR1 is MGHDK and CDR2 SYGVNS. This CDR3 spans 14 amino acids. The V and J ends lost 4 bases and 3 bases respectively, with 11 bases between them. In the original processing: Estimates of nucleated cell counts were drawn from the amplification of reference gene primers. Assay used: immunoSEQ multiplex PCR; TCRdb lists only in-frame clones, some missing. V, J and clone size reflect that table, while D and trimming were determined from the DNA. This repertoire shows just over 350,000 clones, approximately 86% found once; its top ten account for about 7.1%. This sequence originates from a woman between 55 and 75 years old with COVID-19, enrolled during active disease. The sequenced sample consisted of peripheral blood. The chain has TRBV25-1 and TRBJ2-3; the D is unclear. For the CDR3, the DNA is TGTGCCAGCAGTGTGGGCTTAGGAACAGATACGCAGTATTTT. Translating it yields CASSVGLGTDTQYF.